Here is one T cell receptor (beta chain) with its context. CDR3 size: 15 residues. Per the germline V gene, CDR1 is SGHNT and CDR2 is YYREEE (reference sequence). The V and J ends lost 4 bases and 0 bases respectively, with 11 bases between them. As handled by the study authors: From reference gene primer amplification, estimates of nucleated cell counts were derived. Clones were read by immunoSEQ multiplex PCR, and TCRdb kept only the in-frame ones, dropping some. The D gene and trimming were derived from the DNA, and the V and J assignments and clone size from that table. The sample lists about 39,000 clones; roughly 90% were seen once. The sample comes from a study of blood T cell repertoires in COVID-19. For the study at large: Both acute and convalescent COVID-19 samples were obtained from the United States, Italy and Spain. The cDNA or gDNA used as material had been derived from T cells, B-cell-depleted T cells, or PBMCs.

This sequence joins TRBV5-4 and TRBJ2-1, with D possibly TRBD2 on 5 matching bases. This clonotype was obtained from a man between 60 and 70 years old with acute or convalescent COVID-19. What was sequenced was peripheral blood. The CDR3 DNA reads as TGTGCCAGCAGCGCGTCCCGGGACTCCTACAATGAGCAGTTCTTC. Translated, it gives CASSASRDSYNEQFF. The complete variable domain, with remaining parts taken from reference TRBV5-4 and TRBJ2-1, reads ETGVTQSPTHLIKTRGQQVTLRCSSQSGHNTVSWYQQALGQGPQFIFQYYREEENGRGNFPPRFSGLQFPNYSSELNVNALELDDSALYLCASSASRDSYNEQFFGPGTRLTVL.